The present T cell receptor beta chain was sequenced within a study of TIL therapy for anti-PD-1-resistant metastatic lung cancer. Study details: Tumors were harvested before any PD-1/PD-L1 blockade. Median patient age was approximately 58, ranging roughly 38-75 years. General observations from the study: Patients were highly selected, enriched for treatment-naive, never-smoker and oncogene-addicted cases.

The CDR3 spans 13 residues. Germline values: CDR1 MNHEY, CDR2 SMNVEV (reference sequence). V was pared by 5 bases and J by 6 bases, with 4 bases of the junction left unmatched. Time point reported: pre-treatment sample, taken before nivolumab and TIL therapy. Sequencing used immunoSEQ v3. Survey-level samples got 1.5 million to 2.5 million read pairs; deep-level samples got about 5-6 million. Sequencing used immunoSEQ multiplex PCR; TCRdb keeps in-frame clones, though not all of them. The sample gives 45,000 to 60,000 clones, around 80% of which show up once; around 4.8% is in the top ten. This clone was picked up a small number of times. What it recognizes is unknown.

V is TRBV27 and J is TRBJ2-7; 10 bases line up with TRBD2. This sequence originates from a woman aged 30-79 years with non-small cell lung cancer. Source: blood, taken at baseline. As DNA, the CDR3 is TGTGCCAGCAGTAAAACTAGCGGGGTCGAGCAGTACTTC. This encodes CASSKTSGVEQYF.